This T cell receptor beta chain was sequenced in a study of Ad26.COV2.S vaccination and SARS-CoV-2 variants. This clone was found once. Using immunoSEQ multiplex PCR, the repertoire was profiled, and TCRdb retains in-frame clones only, with some absent. The sample has about 350,000 clones, 70% to 90% seen once. There are 15 residues in the CDR3. Germline-derived CDR1 and CDR2 are LNHDA and SQIVND (reference sequence). V gave up 1 base and J gave up 1 base, with 10 bases separating them. This sample's treatment: some 20 received Ad26.COV2.S at low or high dose, single or two shots; roughly five received placebo; per-sample allocation not given. Sampling was performed 63 days after the first vaccine or placebo injection. Aged 18-55 years, donor was enrolled in Boston in 2020.

The receptor's source is a person aged 18-65 years who received the Ad26.COV2.S COVID-19 vaccine or a placebo. The chain recombines TRBV19 with TRBJ1-1; D not certain. The sample in question was peripheral blood, obtained in a trial of Ad26.COV2.S vaccine versus placebo. The CDR3 spells CASSIGRQKNTEAFF. The DNA of the CDR3 is TGTGCCAGTAGTATAGGGAGGCAAAAGAACACTGAAGCTTTCTTT.